Below, 21 T cell receptor beta chains from the same sample are listed, as sequenced in a study of shared clonotypes between healthy human individuals. The assay was immunoSEQ multiplex PCR, and TCRdb's table has in-frame clones only and misses some. This table has fewer than 1 million clones, 96% appearing once. Naivety among CD8 cells was defined by CD45RO negativity and positive CCR7 selection, thereby excluding terminally differentiated effector memory CD45RA+ cells. Sequencing was carried out using naive CD8+ T cells sorted from blood. These TCRs come from a man aged 25-40 years in good health.

For this clone: The sample carries other DNA sequences with the same CDR3. The chain carries TRBV15 and TRBJ1-5; D is unclear. Germline V gene sequence: CDR1 LNHNV, CDR2 YYDKDF (reference sequence). Trimming removed 0 bases at V and 0 bases at J, with 6 bases between. The CDR3 sequence is 15 residues long. The CDR3 DNA reads TGTGCCACCAGCAGAGACAGGAATAGCAATCAGCCCCAGCATTTT. Translated: CATSRDRNSNQPQHF.

This clone appeared once. The J gene is TRBJ2-3, the V gene TRBV5-8, with 9 nucleotides matching TRBD2. CDR1 is SGHTS and CDR2 is YDEGEE in the germline V gene. The CDR3 runs to 15 residues. Losses at the gene ends were 0 bases for V and 1 base for J; bases not matched to a gene: 0. CDR3 in amino acids: CASSLGTSGTDTQYF. The DNA of the CDR3 is TGTGCCAGCAGCTTGGGGACTAGCGGCACAGATACGCAGTATTTT. The variable domain in full, with the rest retrieved from reference TRBV5-8 and TRBJ2-3, is EAGVTQSPTHLIKTRGQQATLRCSPISGHTSVYWYQQALGLGLQFLLWYDEGEERNRGNFPPRFSGRQFPNYSSELNVNALELEDSALYLCASSLGTSGTDTQYFGPGTRLTVL.

The chain combines TRBV7-6 with TRBJ2-7; D gene uncertain. CDR1 SGHVS and CDR2 FNYEAQ come from the germline V gene. The CDR3 contains 12 residues. V was trimmed by 4 bases and J by 7 bases, leaving 11 bases between them. The CDR3 DNA follows: TGTGCCAGCAGCTCCCTGTTGGGAGAGCAGTACTTC. This encodes CASSSLLGEQYF.

Only a few counts were recorded for this clone. In DNA, the CDR3 is TGTGCCAGCATGCTCGGGGGGAGCAATCAGCCCCAGCATTTT. This gives the protein CASMLGGSNQPQHF. The rearrangement links TRBV2 to TRBJ1-5; maybe TRBD1 (5 bases). This CDR3 region has 14 residues. Germline-derived CDR1 and CDR2 are SNHLY and FYNNEI. V gave up 7 bases and J gave up 1 base, with 11 bases separating them.

J is TRBJ2-3 and V is TRBV14, with TRBD2 identical over 7 bases. The J segment lost 2 bases and the V segment lost 1 base, leaving 6 bases of the junction unmatched. The CDR3 totals 16 residues. Germline CDR1 and CDR2: SGHDN and FVKESK. The DNA of the CDR3 is TGTGCCAGCAGCCAAGTGCTAGCGGTAACCACAGATACGCAGTATTTT. Amino acid sequence: CASSQVLAVTTDTQYF.

V is TRBV7-9 and J is TRBJ1-1; D gene uncertain. In germline, CDR1 is SEHNR, CDR2 FQNEAQ (reference sequence). This CDR3 is 13 amino acids long. The V end lost 2 bases, the J end lost 1 base, and 5 bases lay between the germline ends. The DNA of the CDR3 is TGTGCCAGCAGCTTAATGGGGAACACTGAAGCTTTCTTT. This translates into CASSLMGNTEAFF.

The sample holds one count of this clone. This sequence joins TRBV4-1 and TRBJ2-1; TRBD2 aligns across 9 bases. The J segment lost 7 bases and the V segment lost 5 bases, leaving 9 bases of the junction unmatched. The CDR3 sequence is 15 residues long. Germline V CDR1 and CDR2: MGHRA, YSYEKL. The DNA of the CDR3 is TGCGCCAGCAGCACAGCGGGAGGACTTGGGAATGAGCAGTTCTTC. Translating gives CASSTAGGLGNEQFF.

This sequence joins TRBV21-1 and TRBJ2-3; the D call of TRBD1 is as the table states it, not checked on the DNA. TRBV21-1 is a documented pseudogene. The CDR3 runs 13 residues. In DNA form, the CDR3 reads TGTGCCAGCCGAGACAGGGTTCCGGATACGCAGTATTTT. Its translation is CASRDRVPDTQYF.

The CDR3 protein is CASSLSGRAYEQYF. The CDR3 DNA reads as TGTGCCAGTAGTTTAAGCGGTAGGGCCTACGAGCAGTACTTC. V is TRBV19 and J is TRBJ2-7; tentative D call: TRBD2 (5 bases). The CDR3 has 14 residues. The germline V and J ends were trimmed by 5 bases and 2 bases, with 13 bases remaining between them. CDR1 and CDR2 (germline): LNHDA, SQIVND (reference sequence).

The CDR3 region is CASSSGFGPEQFF. In nucleotides, the CDR3 is TGTGCCAGCAGCTCGGGATTTGGTCCCGAGCAGTTCTTC. This sequence joins TRBV11-3 and TRBJ2-1; a possible D gene is TRBD2 (5 bases). V lost 4 bases, J lost 10 bases, and 14 bases lay in between. CDR1 is SGHNT, CDR2 YENEEA, per germline. The CDR3 covers 13 residues.

V is TRBV5-4 and J is TRBJ2-1; 7 bases fit TRBD2. Germline loops: CDR1 SGHNT, CDR2 YYREEE (reference sequence). The CDR3 is made up of 17 amino acids. The V segment lost 0 bases and the J segment 3 bases; nucleotides outside the gene matches: 9. The CDR3 protein is CASSLVWREPGYNEQFF. The CDR3 nucleotides are TGTGCCAGCAGCTTGGTTTGGCGGGAGCCAGGCTACAATGAGCAGTTCTTC.

This clone was seen a single time. V is TRBV27 and J is TRBJ2-5; 7 bases match TRBD2. CDR1 and CDR2 from the germline V gene are MNHEY and SMNVEV (reference sequence). This CDR3 has 15 amino acids. The V segment lost 5 bases and the J segment 0 bases; nucleotides outside the gene matches: 6. CDR3 loop: CASSRSSGYQETQYF. Written as DNA, the CDR3 is TGTGCCAGCAGTAGGAGTAGCGGGTACCAAGAGACCCAGTACTTC.

This chain connects TRBV5-1 to TRBJ2-1; D assignment may be TRBD1 or TRBD2 (6 bases each). V was clipped by 3 bases and J by 8 bases, with 21 bases between them. CDR1 and CDR2 (germline): SGHRS, YFSETQ. The CDR3 consists of 16 residues. The CDR3: CASSWVSRGVLDEQFF. CDR3 DNA: TGCGCCAGCAGCTGGGTTTCTAGGGGGGTTCTGGATGAGCAGTTCTTC.

The chain has TRBV4-3 and TRBJ2-1; 7 bases agree with TRBD1. The CDR3 spans 15 residues. V was pared by 0 bases and J by 10 bases, with 9 bases of the junction left unmatched. The germline V gene has CDR1 LGHNA and CDR2 YSLEER. The CDR3 loop is CASSQDPTQGNEQFF. The CDR3 DNA sequence: TGCGCCAGCAGCCAAGATCCTACACAGGGGAACGAGCAGTTCTTC.

This clone was seen a single time. A read error may produce the germline difference seen at one junction end. V and J are TRBV5-1 and TRBJ2-7; TRBD1 might be the D (6 bases). Germline assignment: CDR1 SGHRS and CDR2 YFSETQ. The CDR3 runs 15 residues. The CDR3 spells CASNLDGGGGDEQYF. For the CDR3, the DNA is TGCGCCAGCAACTTGGACGGTGGGGGCGGCGACGAGCAGTACTTC.

The chain uses TRBV27 and TRBJ2-3, with TRBD2 matching 10 bases. The CDR3 runs 16 residues. V gave up 5 bases and J gave up 2 bases; unmatched junction bases: 7. Germline lookup yields CDR1 MNHEY and CDR2 SMNVEV (reference sequence). The CDR3 is CASSPTSGHPTDTQYF. The CDR3 DNA reads TGTGCCAGCAGTCCGACTAGCGGGCACCCCACAGATACGCAGTATTTT.

The J gene is TRBJ2-7, the V gene TRBV29-1; D might be TRBD2 (6 bases). Germline CDR1 SQVTM, CDR2 ANQGSEA. V was clipped by 4 bases and J by 7 bases, with 20 bases between them. The CDR3 consists of 14 residues. The CDR3 DNA reads TGCAGCGTTGGAGGAGGGACTGGGATTCGGGAGCAGTACTTC. Encoded protein: CSVGGGTGIREQYF.

This clone appeared a single time. The V and J genes are TRBV18 and TRBJ2-5; D is uncertain. The CDR3 extends over 13 amino acids. V dropped 2 bases and J dropped 4 bases, with 8 bases sitting between them. Germline CDR1 is KGHSH and CDR2 is LQKENI. The CDR3 DNA reads TGTGCCAGCTCACCAGGGAACGGAGAGACCCAGTACTTC. Its translation is CASSPGNGETQYF.

This clone was found once. The chain has TRBV7-9 and TRBJ1-2; D gene ambiguous. The CDR3 has 15 amino acids. Germline CDR1 and CDR2: SEHNR and FQNEAQ (reference sequence). The germline V and J ends were trimmed by 0 bases and 4 bases, with 12 bases remaining between them. The CDR3 nucleotides are TGTGCCAGCAGCTTAGCGTCCGGCAGCGGCTATGGCTACACCTTC. It encodes CASSLASGSGYGYTF.

The rearrangement links TRBV7-7 to TRBJ2-3, with a tentative D call TRBD2 (6 bases). The CDR3 is made up of 13 amino acids. The V end was cut by 1 base, the J end by 4 bases, with 6 bases between. CDR1 is SSHAT and CDR2 is FNYEAQ in the germline V gene (reference sequence). The CDR3 loop is CASSLVAADTQYF. The CDR3 DNA reads as TGTGCCAGCAGCTTAGTAGCGGCAGATACGCAGTATTTT.

The genes are TRBV28 and TRBJ2-3; D is ambiguous. The V and J ends lost 4 bases and 2 bases respectively, with 16 bases between them. Looked up from germline, CDR1 is MDHEN and CDR2 is SYDVKM. The CDR3 extends over 16 amino acids. The CDR3 loop is CASSSRATSPTDTQYF. In DNA form, the CDR3 reads TGTGCCAGCAGTTCTCGGGCCACTTCCCCCACAGATACGCAGTATTTT.